A selection of T cell receptor beta chains follows, all from one sample in a study of cytomegalovirus exposure and HLA in healthy donors. Assay: immunoSEQ multiplex PCR; the TCRdb copy retains only in-frame clones and omits some. This sample lists roughly 82,000 clones; its ten largest clones have 1.5%. The sequenced sample was PBMCs. The receptors stem from a woman aged 55-69 years in good health and CMV-seronegative. Both conserved end residues are part of each CDR3. The D gene is left open where the match is weak.

v_gene: TRBV4-3
d_gene: .
j_gene: TRBJ2-5
CDR3nt: TGCGCCAGCAGCCAAGGGCTAGTCCGAGAGACCCAGTACTTC
CDR3aa: CASSQGLVRETQYF

v_gene: TRBV29-1
d_gene: TRBD1
j_gene: TRBJ2-3
CDR3nt: TGCAGCGCCGGAGGACAGGGGGCAGGAGATACGCAGTATTTT
CDR3aa: CSAGGQGAGDTQYF

v_gene: TRBV15
d_gene: TRBD1
j_gene: TRBJ1-1
CDR3nt: TGTGCCACCAGCCCATCCTGGAGGGACAGGGCGGGAGGAGCTTTCTTT
CDR3aa: CATSPSWRDRAGGAFF

v_gene: TRBV15
d_gene: TRBD2
j_gene: TRBJ2-3
CDR3nt: TGTGCCACCAGCCTCCGGACTAGCGGGAGGTTAGATACGCAGTATTTT
CDR3aa: CATSLRTSGRLDTQYF

v_gene: TRBV21-1
d_gene: .
j_gene: TRBJ2-1
CDR3nt: TGTGCCAGCAGCAAAAACGGGGCTAGCGGGTACAATGAGCAGTTCTTC
CDR3aa: CASSKNGASGYNEQFF

v_gene: TRBV28
d_gene: TRBD1
j_gene: TRBJ1-1
CDR3nt: TGTGCCAGCAGTCCCTGGACAGGGGGGCCCAACACTGAAGCTTTCTTT
CDR3aa: CASSPWTGGPNTEAFF

v_gene: TRBV27
d_gene: TRBD2
j_gene: TRBJ2-1
CDR3nt: TGTGCTAACAGTCGAAACGGCCCGGGACTAGCGGGAAACTACAATGAGCAGTTCTTC
CDR3aa: CANSRNGPGLAGNYNEQFF

v_gene: TRBV18
d_gene: TRBD1
j_gene: TRBJ2-5
CDR3nt: TGTGCCAGCTCACCAACCCGACAGGGGTCTGAGACCCAGTACTTC
CDR3aa: CASSPTRQGSETQYF

v_gene: TRBV19
d_gene: TRBD2
j_gene: TRBJ2-1
CDR3nt: TGTGCCAGTAGTAAGCGGGAGGGGGTGAATGAGCAGTTCTTC
CDR3aa: CASSKREGVNEQFF

v_gene: TRBV2
d_gene: TRBD2
j_gene: TRBJ2-2
CDR3nt: TGTGCCAGCAGGACTAGCGGGTCCGCCGGGGAGCTGTTTTTT
CDR3aa: CASRTSGSAGELFF

v_gene: TRBV27
d_gene: .
j_gene: TRBJ2-7
CDR3nt: TGTGCCAGCAGTCCGCGGACTGGCGGCTACGAGCAGTACTTC
CDR3aa: CASSPRTGGYEQYF

v_gene: TRBV7-2
d_gene: TRBD1
j_gene: TRBJ1-2
CDR3nt: TGTGCCAGCAGCTTACAACCATTTCAGGGGGCGCGTGGCTACACCTTC
CDR3aa: CASSLQPFQGARGYTF

v_gene: TRBV6-6
d_gene: TRBD2
j_gene: TRBJ2-1
CDR3nt: TGTGCCAGCAGGCCAACTAGCGGAGATTCGAATGAGCAGTTCTTC
CDR3aa: CASRPTSGDSNEQFF

v_gene: TRBV27
d_gene: .
j_gene: TRBJ2-2
CDR3nt: TGTGCCAGCAGGGGAGTAGTAGGGGGTGTCCTAAACACCGGGGAGCTGTTTTTT
CDR3aa: CASRGVVGGVLNTGELFF

v_gene: TRBV29-1
d_gene: TRBD1
j_gene: TRBJ1-2
CDR3nt: TGCAGCGTTGAAGACCCGCTCTCGGGACAGGGATTATATGGCTACACCTTC
CDR3aa: CSVEDPLSGQGLYGYTF

v_gene: TRBV5-1
d_gene: TRBD2
j_gene: TRBJ2-1
CDR3nt: TGCGCCAGCAGCTTTAAGTCGGCTAGCGGGAGAGCGTTGGGCTCCTACAATGAGCAGTTCTTC
CDR3aa: CASSFKSASGRALGSYNEQFF

v_gene: TRBV7-2
d_gene: .
j_gene: TRBJ1-5
CDR3nt: TGTGCCAGCAGCTTAGGAGGGTACACGAATCAGCCCCAGCATTTT
CDR3aa: CASSLGGYTNQPQHF

v_gene: TRBV19
d_gene: TRBD1
j_gene: TRBJ2-1
CDR3nt: TGTGCCAGTAGGGGCTCCGGGACAGGGGCGAAGATTGAGCAGTTCTTC
CDR3aa: CASRGSGTGAKIEQFF

v_gene: TRBV27
d_gene: .
j_gene: TRBJ2-4
CDR3nt: TGTGCCAGCAGCCGAGAGGGTACAGCCAAAAACATTCAGTACTTC
CDR3aa: CASSREGTAKNIQYF

v_gene: TRBV2
d_gene: .
j_gene: TRBJ1-1
CDR3nt: TGTGCCAGCACAGCTAGCAGGATGAACACTGAAGCTTTCTTT
CDR3aa: CASTASRMNTEAFF

v_gene: TRBV18
d_gene: TRBD1
j_gene: TRBJ1-3
CDR3nt: TGTGCCAGCTCACCTTTTGGACAGGGGGCTGGAAACACCATATATTTT
CDR3aa: CASSPFGQGAGNTIYF

v_gene: TRBV9
d_gene: TRBD1
j_gene: TRBJ2-7
CDR3nt: TGTGCCAGCAGCGTTGCACCACAGGGGGAGCAGTACTTC
CDR3aa: CASSVAPQGEQYF

v_gene: TRBV5-6
d_gene: TRBD1
j_gene: TRBJ2-7
CDR3nt: TGTGCCAGCAGCCGGCAGGGGGCCCGGTCCCTCTACGAGCAGTACTTC
CDR3aa: CASSRQGARSLYEQYF

v_gene: TRBV2
d_gene: TRBD1
j_gene: TRBJ1-4
CDR3nt: TGTGCCACCGCCGGGACAGGGGGTGAAAAACTGTTTTTT
CDR3aa: CATAGTGGEKLFF

v_gene: TRBV30
d_gene: .
j_gene: TRBJ1-2
CDR3nt: TGTGCCTGGAGTTCCGGCGGGGCCGAATACTATGGCTACACCTTC
CDR3aa: CAWSSGGAEYYGYTF

v_gene: TRBV28
d_gene: .
j_gene: TRBJ1-5
CDR3nt: TGTGCCAGCAGTTATCCCCACAATCAGCCCCAGCATTTT
CDR3aa: CASSYPHNQPQHF

v_gene: TRBV5-4
d_gene: TRBD2
j_gene: TRBJ2-7
CDR3nt: TGTGCCAGCAGCCAGGGACTAGCGGGAGTTGGCGACGAGCAGTACTTC
CDR3aa: CASSQGLAGVGDEQYF

v_gene: TRBV20-1
d_gene: .
j_gene: TRBJ1-1
CDR3nt: TGCAGTGCCGGCCCGGAGGAGGGAGCTTTCTTT
CDR3aa: CSAGPEEGAFF

v_gene: TRBV10-2
d_gene: .
j_gene: TRBJ1-1
CDR3nt: TGCGCCAGCAGTGGGGTAAACAGGGCCACTGAAGCTTTCTTT
CDR3aa: CASSGVNRATEAFF

v_gene: TRBV19
d_gene: .
j_gene: TRBJ2-3
CDR3nt: TGTGCCAGTTCGCGGGACGCAGATACGCAGTATTTT
CDR3aa: CASSRDADTQYF

v_gene: TRBV2
d_gene: .
j_gene: TRBJ2-7
CDR3nt: TGTGCCAGCAGTGAAGAAAACAGTGCCTACGAGCAGTACTTC
CDR3aa: CASSEENSAYEQYF

v_gene: TRBV6-5
d_gene: TRBD2
j_gene: TRBJ2-7
CDR3nt: TGTGCCAGCAGTTACAGGTCTAGCGGAAGCTACGAGCAGTACTTC
CDR3aa: CASSYRSSGSYEQYF

v_gene: TRBV4-2
d_gene: .
j_gene: TRBJ2-3
CDR3nt: TGTGCCAGCAGCCAAGTACGTGGGGCCTATAGCACAGATACGCAGTATTTT
CDR3aa: CASSQVRGAYSTDTQYF

v_gene: TRBV5-1
d_gene: .
j_gene: TRBJ2-7
CDR3nt: TGCGCCAGCAGCTCCCGCTCCGGGATTCACTACGAGCAGTACTTC
CDR3aa: CASSSRSGIHYEQYF

v_gene: TRBV7-2
d_gene: .
j_gene: TRBJ2-1
CDR3nt: TGTGCCAGCAGCTTAGCGTCAGGGCGGGGTTGGAATGAGCAGTTCTTC
CDR3aa: CASSLASGRGWNEQFF

v_gene: TRBV18
d_gene: .
j_gene: TRBJ1-1
CDR3nt: TGTGCCAGCTCAGCAACAGGGACCAGGGACACTGAAGCTTTCTTT
CDR3aa: CASSATGTRDTEAFF

v_gene: TRBV5-1
d_gene: .
j_gene: TRBJ2-3
CDR3nt: TGCGCCAGCAGGGATCTAGCGACAACTGGGATAGATACGCAGTATTTT
CDR3aa: CASRDLATTGIDTQYF